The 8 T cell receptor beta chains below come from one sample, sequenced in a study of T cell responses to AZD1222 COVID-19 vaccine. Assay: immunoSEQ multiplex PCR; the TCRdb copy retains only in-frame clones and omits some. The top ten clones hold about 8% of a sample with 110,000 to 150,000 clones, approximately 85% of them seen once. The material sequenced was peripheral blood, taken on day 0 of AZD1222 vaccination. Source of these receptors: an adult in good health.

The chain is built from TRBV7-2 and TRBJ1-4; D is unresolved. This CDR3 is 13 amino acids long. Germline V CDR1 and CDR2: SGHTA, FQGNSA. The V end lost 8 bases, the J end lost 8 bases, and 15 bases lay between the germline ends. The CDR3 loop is CASSGELREKLFF. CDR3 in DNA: TGTGCCAGCTCTGGGGAGCTGCGAGAAAAACTGTTTTTT.

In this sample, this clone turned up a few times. CDR3 nucleotide sequence: TGTGCCAGCAGTTGGACAGGGAAGAACACTGAAGCTTTCTTT. Its translation is CASSWTGKNTEAFF. V usage is TRBV6-5 and J usage is TRBJ1-1, with 8 bases lining up with TRBD1. Germline loops: CDR1 MNHEY, CDR2 SVGAGI. There are 14 residues in the CDR3. V shed 4 bases and J 1 base; nucleotides not matched to a gene: 2.

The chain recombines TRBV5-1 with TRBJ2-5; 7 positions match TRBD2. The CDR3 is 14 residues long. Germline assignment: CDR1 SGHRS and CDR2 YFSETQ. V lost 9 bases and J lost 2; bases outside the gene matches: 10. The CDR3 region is CATSIFSGQETQYF. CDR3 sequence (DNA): TGCGCCACCTCGATTTTTAGCGGGCAAGAGACCCAGTACTTC.

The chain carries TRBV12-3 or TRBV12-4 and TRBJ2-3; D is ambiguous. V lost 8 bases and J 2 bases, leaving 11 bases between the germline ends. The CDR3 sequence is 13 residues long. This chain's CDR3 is CASGKTATDTQYF. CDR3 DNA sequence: TGTGCCAGCGGTAAAACAGCCACAGATACGCAGTATTTT.

The CDR3 here is CASSLLGLHTDTQYF. The CDR3 coding sequence is TGTGCCAGCAGCTTGCTAGGTCTACACACAGATACGCAGTATTTT. The chain couples TRBV7-2 to TRBJ2-3; D is ambiguous. The CDR3 runs to 15 residues. Trimming took 3 bases from V and 2 from J, leaving 12 bases between them. CDR1 and CDR2 from the germline V gene are SGHTA and FQGNSA. Together with reference TRBV7-2 and TRBJ2-3, the CDR3 gives the full variable domain: GAGVSQSPSNKVTEKGKDVELRCDPISGHTALYWYRQSLGQGLEFLIYFQGNSAPDKSGLPSDRFSAERTGGSVSTLTIQRTQQEDSAVYLCASSLLGLHTDTQYFGPGTRLTVL.

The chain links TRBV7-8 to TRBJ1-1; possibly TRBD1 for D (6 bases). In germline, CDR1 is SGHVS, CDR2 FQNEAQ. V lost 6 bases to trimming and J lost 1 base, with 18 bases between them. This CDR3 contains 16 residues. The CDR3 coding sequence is TGTGCCAGCAGTCCTAATCCGGGACACCAGAACACTGAAGCTTTCTTT. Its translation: CASSPNPGHQNTEAFF.

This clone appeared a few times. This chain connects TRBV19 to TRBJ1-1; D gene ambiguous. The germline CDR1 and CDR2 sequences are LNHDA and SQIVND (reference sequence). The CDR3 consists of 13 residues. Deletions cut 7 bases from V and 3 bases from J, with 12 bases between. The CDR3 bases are TGTGCCAGTAACCCCGAGGACTACACTGAAGCTTTCTTT. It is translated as CASNPEDYTEAFF.

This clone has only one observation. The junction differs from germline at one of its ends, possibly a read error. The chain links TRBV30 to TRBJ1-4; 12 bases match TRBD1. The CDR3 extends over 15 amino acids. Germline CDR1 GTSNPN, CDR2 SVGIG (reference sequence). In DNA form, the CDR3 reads TGTGCCTGGAGTGGGACGCCGGGACAGGGGGCCTCCAAGATTTTT. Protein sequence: CAWSGTPGQGASKIF. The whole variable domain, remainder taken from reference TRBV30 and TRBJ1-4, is SQTIHQWPATLVQPVGSPLSLECTVEGTSNPNLYWYRQAAGRGLQLLFYSVGIGQISSEVPQNLSASRPQDRQFILSSKKLLLSDSGFYLCAWSGTPGQGASKIFGSGTQLSVL.